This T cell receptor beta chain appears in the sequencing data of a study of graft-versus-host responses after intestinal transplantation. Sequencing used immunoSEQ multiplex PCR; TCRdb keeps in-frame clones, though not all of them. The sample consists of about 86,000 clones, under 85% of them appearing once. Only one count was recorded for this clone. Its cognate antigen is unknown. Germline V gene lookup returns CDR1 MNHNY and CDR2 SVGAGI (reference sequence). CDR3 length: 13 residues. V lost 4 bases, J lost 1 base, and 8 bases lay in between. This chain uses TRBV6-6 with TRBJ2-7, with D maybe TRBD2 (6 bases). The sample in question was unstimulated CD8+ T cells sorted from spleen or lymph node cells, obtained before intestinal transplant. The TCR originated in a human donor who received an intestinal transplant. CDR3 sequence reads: CASSWDLSYEQYF. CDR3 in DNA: TGTGCCAGCAGTTGGGACTTATCCTACGAGCAGTACTTC.